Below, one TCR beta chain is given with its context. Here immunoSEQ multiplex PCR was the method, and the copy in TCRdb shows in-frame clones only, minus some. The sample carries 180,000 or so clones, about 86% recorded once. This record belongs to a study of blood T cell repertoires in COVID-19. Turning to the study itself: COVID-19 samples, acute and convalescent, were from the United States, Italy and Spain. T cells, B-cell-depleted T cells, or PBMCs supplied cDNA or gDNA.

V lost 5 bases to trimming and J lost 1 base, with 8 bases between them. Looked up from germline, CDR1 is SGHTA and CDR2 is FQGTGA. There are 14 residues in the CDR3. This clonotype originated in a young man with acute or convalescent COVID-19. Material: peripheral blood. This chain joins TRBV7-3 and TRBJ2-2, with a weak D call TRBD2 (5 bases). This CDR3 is CASSPGLNTGELFF. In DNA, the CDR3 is TGTGCCAGCAGCCCAGGACTGAACACCGGGGAGCTGTTTTTT.